The 10 T cell receptor beta chains given below trace back to one sample, sequenced in a study of blood T cell repertoires in COVID-19 (dated by TCRdb to 2020 to 2022). Library preparation was by the immunoSEQ multiplex PCR assay. TCRdb limited this immuneACCESS table to in-frame rearrangements with V and J called. A share of clones is missing; checked studies link under half to unresolved V genes, and the rest is unexplained. This sample holds 240,000 or so clones; 80% to 90% were observed only once. The ten top clones hold roughly 5.8% of the sample. Sequencing was performed on peripheral blood. All receptors come from a man between 60 and 75 years old with acute or convalescent COVID-19.

The rearrangement uses TRBV7-2 and TRBJ2-1, with D perhaps TRBD2 (6 bases). Deletions cut 1 base from V and 4 bases from J, with 11 bases between. The germline V gene has CDR1 SGHTA and CDR2 FQGNSA. This CDR3 comprises 15 residues. CDR3 coding DNA: TGTGCCAGCAGCTTAGTAGCGGATTCGTACAATGAGCAGTTCTTC. Protein sequence: CASSLVADSYNEQFF.

This clone has just one count. The J gene is TRBJ1-2, the V gene TRBV7-9; possibly TRBD1 for D (6 bases). This CDR3 region has 15 residues. Germline V gene lookup returns CDR1 SEHNR and CDR2 FQNEAQ (reference sequence). Trimming cost V 5 bases and J 4 bases, with 17 bases left between them. DNA for the CDR3: TGTGCCAGCAGCCCACCCTCTACAGGGTTCTATGGCTACACCTTC. This sequence encodes CASSPPSTGFYGYTF.

The CDR3 loop reads CASSPTPGDYGYTF. DNA for the CDR3: TGTGCCAGCAGCCCGACCCCCGGGGACTATGGCTACACCTTC. The chain has TRBV7-3 and TRBJ1-2; D is uncertain. The CDR3 totals 14 residues. Deletions cut 5 bases from V and 3 bases from J, with 13 bases between. Germline values: CDR1 SGHTA, CDR2 FQGTGA.

The chain employs TRBV10-3 and TRBJ2-5; 8 positions agree with TRBD2. Germline values: CDR1 ENHRY, CDR2 SYGVKD. The V gene end was trimmed by 6 bases and the J gene end by 1 base; junction bases not matched to a gene: 4. The CDR3 spans 14 residues. The CDR3 protein is CAIRPTSGQETQYF. CDR3 coding DNA: TGTGCCATCAGGCCAACTAGCGGCCAAGAGACCCAGTACTTC.

The chain joins TRBV28 to TRBJ1-1; D is uncertain. The germline V gene has CDR1 MDHEN and CDR2 SYDVKM. V was clipped by 2 bases and J by 0 bases, with 7 bases between them. The CDR3 has 14 residues. The CDR3 here is CASSLGQMNTEAFF. The CDR3 region has the DNA TGTGCCAGCAGTTTAGGGCAGATGAACACTGAAGCTTTCTTT.

The chain recombines TRBV19 with TRBJ2-1; 9 positions match TRBD2. In germline, CDR1 is LNHDA, CDR2 SQIVND (reference sequence). CDR3 length equals 16 residues. Trimming took 5 bases from V and 7 from J; bases not matched to a gene: 12. The CDR3 region is CASSPTPAGGGNEQFF. CDR3 bases: TGTGCCAGTAGTCCCACCCCAGCGGGAGGTGGTAATGAGCAGTTCTTC.

The rearrangement uses TRBV27 and TRBJ2-7; a possible D gene is TRBD1 (6 bases). The CDR3 consists of 15 residues. Trimming took off 6 bases at V and 7 bases at J, with 22 bases between the two ends. The germline V gene has CDR1 MNHEY and CDR2 SMNVEV (reference sequence). CDR3 sequence: CASSRTGTRVKEQYF. The DNA for the CDR3 is TGTGCCAGCAGCCGTACAGGGACAAGGGTGAAGGAGCAGTACTTC.

The chain combines TRBV7-8 with TRBJ2-7; 8 positions agree with TRBD1. The germline CDR1 and CDR2 sequences are SGHVS and FQNEAQ. The CDR3 sequence is 14 residues long. V shed 5 bases and J 3 bases; nucleotides not matched to a gene: 6. The CDR3 DNA follows: TGTGCCAGCAGCCCCCGGACAGGGATCTACGAGCAGTACTTC. It codes for CASSPRTGIYEQYF.

This clone was found many times. CDR3 sequence reads: CASSRDRAKGYTF. CDR3 nucleotides: TGTGCCAGCAGCCGGGACAGGGCCAAAGGCTACACCTTC. The chain is built from TRBV5-6 and TRBJ1-2, with 9 bases matching TRBD1. Germline values: CDR1 SGHDT, CDR2 YYEEEE. The J segment lost 8 bases and the V segment lost 4 bases, leaving 6 bases of the junction unmatched. The CDR3 sequence is 13 residues long. The full variable domain, with the rest looked up from reference TRBV5-6 and TRBJ1-2, is DAGVTQSPTHLIKTRGQQVTLRCSPKSGHDTVSWYQQALGQGPQFIFQYYEEEERQRGNFPDRFSGHQFPNYSSELNVNALLLGDSALYLCASSRDRAKGYTFGSGTRLTVV.

This chain links TRBV7-6 with TRBJ2-1; D gene uncertain. The CDR3 consists of 13 residues. V lost 1 base to trimming and J lost 6 bases, with 7 bases between them. In germline, CDR1 is SGHVS, CDR2 FNYEAQ. The CDR3 loop is CASSLDTVNEQFF. The CDR3 DNA sequence: TGTGCCAGCAGCTTAGATACTGTCAATGAGCAGTTCTTC. The variable domain in full, completed from reference TRBV7-6 and TRBJ2-1, reads GAGVSQSPRYKVTKRGQDVALRCDPISGHVSLYWYRQALGQGPEFLTYFNYEAQQDKSGLPNDRFSAERPEGSISTLTIQRTEQRDSAMYRCASSLDTVNEQFFGPGTRLTVL.